These 5 T cell receptor beta chains were all obtained from the same sample, sequenced in a study of post-analysis software for immune sequencing data. These receptors' antigens are unknown. Included in the TCR beta cDNA libraries were unique molecular identifiers. MiXCR was run by TCRdb on the PCR reads, yielding one entry per CDR3 protein. The profile shows 650,000 to 850,000 distinct CDR3 sequences, roughly half of them singletons. Broader study findings: Higher frequency in patients than in controls was seen for five TRBV segments, with TRBV5-6, TRBV5-1 and TRBV20-1 among them.

The sample taken for sequencing was blood. These receptors were obtained from a girl under 18 with multiple sclerosis.

This chain links TRBV20-1 with TRBJ2-7; 8 bases line up with TRBD2. Germline V gene data show CDR1 as DFQATT and CDR2 as SNEGSKA (reference sequence). J gave up 2 bases and V 2 bases, and 8 bases lay outside the gene matches. The CDR3 contains 15 residues. CDR3 protein: CSARSREREPYEQYF. CDR3 nucleotide sequence: TGCAGTGCTAGATCCCGGGAGCGGGAGCCCTACGAGCAGTACTTC.

CDR3 region: CASSLRLLARDLTDTQYF. The CDR3 nucleotides are TGTGCCAGCAGTTTAAGGCTCCTAGCGAGGGATCTCACAGATACGCAGTATTTT. The rearrangement links TRBV12-3 or TRBV12-4 to TRBJ2-3; perhaps TRBD2 as D (6 bases). V dropped 2 bases and J dropped 2 bases, with 20 bases sitting between them. The CDR3 is 18 amino acids.

This clonotype was counted only a few times. J is TRBJ1-2 and V is TRBV12-3 or TRBV12-4, with a tentative D call TRBD1 (6 bases). The CDR3 has 15 amino acids. Trimming removed 6 bases from V and 8 bases from J, with 22 bases in between. The CDR3 spells CASRQGRAAPDGYTF. For the CDR3, the DNA is TGTGCCAGCAGACAGGGCCGGGCCGCCCCTGACGGCTACACCTTC.

The chain joins TRBV9 to TRBJ1-1; D not resolved. CDR1 SGDLS and CDR2 YYNGEE come from the germline V gene. CDR3 length: 14 amino acids. Trimming removed 0 bases at V and 2 bases at J, with 8 bases between. CDR3 coding DNA: TGTGCCAGCAGCGTAGATTTCGGCAACACTGAAGCTTTCTTT. Its protein is CASSVDFGNTEAFF.

The chain couples TRBV5-1 to TRBJ2-5; perhaps TRBD1 as D (6 bases). Trimming removed 4 bases at V and 0 bases at J, with 10 bases between. CDR3 length: 14 residues. Germline-derived CDR1 and CDR2 are SGHRS and YFSETQ. The DNA for the CDR3 is TGCGCCAGCAGCAGACAGGTCAACCAAGAGACCCAGTACTTC. Protein product: CASSRQVNQETQYF. Full variable domain (rest looked up from reference TRBV5-1 and TRBJ2-5): KAGVTQTPRYLIKTRGQQVTLSCSPISGHRSVSWYQQTPGQGLQFLFEYFSETQRNKGNFPGRFSGRQFSNSRSEMNVSTLELGDSALYLCASSRQVNQETQYFGPGTRLLVL.